This T cell receptor (beta chain) was captured by sequencing in a study of blood T cell repertoires in COVID-19. The overall study: Samples of COVID-19 (acute and convalescent) were obtained from the United States, Italy and Spain. T cells, B-cell-depleted T cells, or PBMCs provided the cDNA or gDNA that served as material.

How the authors handled the data: Amplified reference gene primers provided the basis for estimating nucleated cell counts. Only in-frame clones appear in the TCRdb table, and some are missing; sequencing was by immunoSEQ multiplex PCR. The V and J calls and clone size come from that table; D and trimming were worked out from the DNA. The table lists around 250,000 clones, roughly four fifths of them singletons. This CDR3 is 14 amino acids long. From germline, CDR1 is KGHSH and CDR2 LQKENI. V dropped 3 bases and J dropped 5 bases, with 13 bases sitting between them. Sample: peripheral blood. This TCR came from a man younger than 40 who had recovered from COVID-19. This rearrangement joins TRBV18 to TRBJ1-2; D is uncertain. CDR3 DNA sequence: TGTGCCAGCTCACCGGGGAGGGAGGTATATGGCTACACCTTC. Its translation: CASSPGREVYGYTF.